This is a list of T cell receptor beta chains from one sample in a study of T cells in Graves' hyperthyroidism and ophthalmopathy. TCRdb re-called the multiplex PCR reads with MiXCR, one entry per CDR3 protein. The data show 400,000 to 550,000 distinct CDR3 sequences, less than 25% seen once. Sequencing was carried out using blood. The receptors originated from a woman under 40 with Graves' ophthalmopathy. Each CDR3 is given with its conserved first and last residue. The D gene is left open where the match is weak. Clone sizes are given selectively: once, few, many, or a class where the clone is expanded.

CDR3nt | CDR3aa | abundance | j_gene | d_gene | len | v_gene
TGTGCCACCCTAAAAAGAGGGGACACCGGGGAGCTGTTTTTT | CATLKRGDTGELFF | few | TRBJ2-2 | NA | 14 | TRBV10-3
TGTGCCAGCAGCCCTCCGGCGGGGATAGGAGCTTTCTTT | CASSPPAGIGAFF | NA | TRBJ1-1 | NA | 13 | TRBV6-1
TGCGCCAGCAGCTCACCGTGGAGGACAGGGAGGGCAAAGACCCAGTACTTC | CASSSPWRTGRAKTQYF | NA | TRBJ2-5 | NA | 17 | TRBV5-1
TGTGCCAGCAGCCCGACAGGGAGGGCTGGAAACACCATATATTTT | CASSPTGRAGNTIYF | few | TRBJ1-3 | TRBD1 | 15 | TRBV12-3/TRBV12-4
TGTGCCAGCAGTTACCCCCCGGGTTACCAAGAGACCCAGTACTTC | CASSYPPGYQETQYF | many | TRBJ2-5 | NA | 15 | TRBV6-5
TGTGCCAGCAGCTCTCCGGACAGGAAGCTAAGGAACGAGCAGTACTTC | CASSSPDRKLRNEQYF | many | TRBJ2-7 | TRBD1 | 16 | TRBV6-2/TRBV6-3
TGTGCCAGCAGGGAAACAAGCTCTGGAAACACCATATATTTT | CASRETSSGNTIYF | NA | TRBJ1-3 | NA | 14 | TRBV25-1
TGTGCCAGCAGCCCCACTAGCGGGGCTTCGCCCGGGGAGCTGTTTTTT | CASSPTSGASPGELFF | few | TRBJ2-2 | TRBD2 | 16 | TRBV6-2/TRBV6-3
TGTGCCAGCAGCTTAAGGGGCGGGGGGGCCTCAGAGACCCAGTACTTC | CASSLRGGGASETQYF | many | TRBJ2-5 | TRBD2 | 16 | TRBV7-3
TGTGCCAGCAGTGCCGGGACAGGGGGTGTGTGGAACACTGAAGCTTTCTTT | CASSAGTGGVWNTEAFF | many | TRBJ1-1 | TRBD1 | 17 | TRBV6-1
TGTGCCAGCAGATCTGCAGGGGGCGGCTTTACTGAAGCTTTCTTT | CASRSAGGGFTEAFF | many | TRBJ1-1 | TRBD1 | 15 | TRBV6-2/TRBV6-3
TGTGCCAGCAGCCGAAACCCGCCAGGGCTGGCCGGGGAGCTGTTTTTT | CASSRNPPGLAGELFF | many | TRBJ2-2 | NA | 16 | TRBV14
TGTGCCAGCAGTTCCGGGTGGGCTTTCTTT | CASSSGWAFF | NA | TRBJ1-1 | NA | 10 | TRBV12-3/TRBV12-4
TGTGCCAGCAGCCAACAGCAAAATCAGCCCCAGCATTTT | CASSQQQNQPQHF | NA | TRBJ1-5 | NA | 13 | TRBV11-2
TGTGCCAGCAGCTCCACAGGGGGTGGCGAGCAGTACTTC | CASSSTGGGEQYF | many | TRBJ2-7 | TRBD1 | 13 | TRBV27
TGTGCCAGCAGTTTGGGGGACAGGTTTTTCTTC | CASSLGDRFFF | many | TRBJ2-7 | TRBD1 | 11 | TRBV12-3/TRBV12-4
TGTGCCAGCCGAACTAGCGGGGGGCAGACCCAGTACTTC | CASRTSGGQTQYF | NA | TRBJ2-5 | TRBD2 | 13 | TRBV6-2/TRBV6-3
TGCGCCAGCAGCGTAGGATCGGCGAACACTGAAGCTTTCTTT | CASSVGSANTEAFF | many | TRBJ1-1 | NA | 14 | TRBV5-1
TGTGCCAGCAGTCTATCCGCAGGGACCATGGGGCAGTACTTC | CASSLSAGTMGQYF | few | TRBJ2-7 | NA | 14 | TRBV6-1
TGTGCCAGCAGCGCCGGAGGTAGCGGTCAGCCCCAGCATTTT | CASSAGGSGQPQHF | many | TRBJ1-5 | NA | 14 | TRBV27
TGTGCCAGCAGCAACCCTTCAGGGGGCGATAGGAACACCGGGGAGCTGTTTTTT | CASSNPSGGDRNTGELFF | NA | TRBJ2-2 | TRBD1 | 18 | TRBV11-1
TGTGTCAGCAGTGGGGGGGGAGAAACAGATACGCAGTATTTT | CVSSGGGETDTQYF | NA | TRBJ2-3 | TRBD2 | 14 | TRBV6-1
TGCGCCAGCAGCCCATCTGGCGGAGGAAATCAGCCCCAGCATTTT | CASSPSGGGNQPQHF | many | TRBJ1-5 | NA | 15 | TRBV19
TGTGCCAGCAGCCAATCAGGGGGCTGGACTGAAGCTTTCTTT | CASSQSGGWTEAFF | NA | TRBJ1-1 | TRBD1 | 14 | TRBV3-1
TGTGCCAGCAGTGCTCTGGACAGGGTGTCGAACACCATATATTTT | CASSALDRVSNTIYF | many | TRBJ1-3 | TRBD1 | 15 | TRBV2
TGTGCCAGTAGTGCCTCTACCGGGACAGGGAATTCACCCCTCCACTTT | CASSASTGTGNSPLHF | few | TRBJ1-6 | TRBD1 | 16 | TRBV19
TGCAGTGCTATCCCAGCTACGGCGGAGCAGTACTTC | CSAIPATAEQYF | NA | TRBJ2-7 | NA | 12 | TRBV20-1
TGTGCCAGCAGTGAGGACCGGGGGAACTATGGCTACACCTTC | CASSEDRGNYGYTF | many | TRBJ1-2 | NA | 14 | TRBV6-1
TGCAGCGTTGAGAGTTCCCACTACGAGCAGTACTTC | CSVESSHYEQYF | many | TRBJ2-7 | NA | 12 | TRBV29-1
TGTGCCAGCACCACCCCCTTAGAAGCTTTCTTT | CASTTPLEAFF | NA | TRBJ1-1 | NA | 11 | TRBV28
TGTGCCAGCAGCTTAGAAGGGACAGGGCTTTCACCCCTCCACTTT | CASSLEGTGLSPLHF | NA | TRBJ1-6 | TRBD1 | 15 | TRBV7-3
TGTGCCAGCAGTCGGACAGCTAGGGGCGAGCAGTACTTC | CASSRTARGEQYF | many | TRBJ2-7 | NA | 13 | TRBV27
TGTGCCAGCAGCGCCCCAGGGGACGCTGAAGCTTTCTTT | CASSAPGDAEAFF | NA | TRBJ1-1 | NA | 13 | TRBV7-8
TGTGCCAGCAGTTCCGGGGACGGTACCTACGAGCAGTACTTC | CASSSGDGTYEQYF | many | TRBJ2-7 | NA | 14 | TRBV27
TGTTCCAGCATGGAAGGTGGGGGCCTTGACACCGGGGAGCTGTTTTTT | CSSMEGGGLDTGELFF | NA | TRBJ2-2 | NA | 16 | TRBV6-1